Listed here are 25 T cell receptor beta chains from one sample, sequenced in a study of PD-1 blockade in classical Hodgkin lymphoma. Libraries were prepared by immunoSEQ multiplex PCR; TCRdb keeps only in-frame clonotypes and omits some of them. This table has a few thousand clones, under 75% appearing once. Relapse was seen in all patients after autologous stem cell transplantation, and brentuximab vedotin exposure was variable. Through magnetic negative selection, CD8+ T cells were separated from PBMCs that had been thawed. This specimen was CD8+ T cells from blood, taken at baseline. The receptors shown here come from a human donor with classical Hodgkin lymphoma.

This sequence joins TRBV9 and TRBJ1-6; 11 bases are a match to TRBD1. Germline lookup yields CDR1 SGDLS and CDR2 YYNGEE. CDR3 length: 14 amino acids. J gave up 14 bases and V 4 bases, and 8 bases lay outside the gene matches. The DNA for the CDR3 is TGTGCCAGCAGCCCGAGGGACAGGGGGGTGTCCCTCCACTTT. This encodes CASSPRDRGVSLHF.

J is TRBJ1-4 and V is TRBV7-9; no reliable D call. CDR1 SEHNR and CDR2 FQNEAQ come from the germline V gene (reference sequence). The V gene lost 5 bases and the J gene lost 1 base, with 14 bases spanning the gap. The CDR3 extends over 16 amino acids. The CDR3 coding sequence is TGTGCCAGCAGCACCAACCGGGGAAGAACTAATGAAAAACTGTTTTTT. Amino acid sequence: CASSTNRGRTNEKLFF.

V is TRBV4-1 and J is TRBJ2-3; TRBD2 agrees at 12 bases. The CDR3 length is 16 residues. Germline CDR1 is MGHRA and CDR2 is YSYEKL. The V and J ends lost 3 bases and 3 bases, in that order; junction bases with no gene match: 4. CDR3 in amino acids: CASSHRLAGDTDTQYF. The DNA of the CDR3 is TGCGCCAGCAGCCACCGACTAGCGGGGGATACAGATACGCAGTATTTT.

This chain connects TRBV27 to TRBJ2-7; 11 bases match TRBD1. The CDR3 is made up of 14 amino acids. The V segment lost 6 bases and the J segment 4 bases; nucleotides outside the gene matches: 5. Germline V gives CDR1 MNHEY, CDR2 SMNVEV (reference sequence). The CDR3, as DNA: TGTGCCAGCAGCTACGGACAGGGGGCTTACGAGCAGTACTTC. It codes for CASSYGQGAYEQYF.

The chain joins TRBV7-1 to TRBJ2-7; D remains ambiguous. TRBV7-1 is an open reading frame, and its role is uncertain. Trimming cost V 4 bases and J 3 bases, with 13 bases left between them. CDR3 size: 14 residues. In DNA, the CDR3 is TGTGCCAGCAGCTTACGAGTTGCTAACTACGAGCAGTACTTC. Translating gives CASSLRVANYEQYF.

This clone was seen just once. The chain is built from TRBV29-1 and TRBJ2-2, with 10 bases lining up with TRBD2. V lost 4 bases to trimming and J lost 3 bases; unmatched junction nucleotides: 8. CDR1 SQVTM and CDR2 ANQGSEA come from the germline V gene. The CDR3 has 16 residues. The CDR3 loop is CSVAASGGLYTGELFF. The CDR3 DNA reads TGCAGCGTTGCGGCTAGCGGGGGTCTTTACACCGGGGAGCTGTTTTTT.

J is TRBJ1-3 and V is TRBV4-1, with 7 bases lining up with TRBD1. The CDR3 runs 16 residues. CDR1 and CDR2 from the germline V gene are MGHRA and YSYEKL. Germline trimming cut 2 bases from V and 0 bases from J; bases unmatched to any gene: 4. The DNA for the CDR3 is TGCGCCAGCAGCCAACGGGACAGTGGCTCTGGAAACACCATATATTTT. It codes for CASSQRDSGSGNTIYF.

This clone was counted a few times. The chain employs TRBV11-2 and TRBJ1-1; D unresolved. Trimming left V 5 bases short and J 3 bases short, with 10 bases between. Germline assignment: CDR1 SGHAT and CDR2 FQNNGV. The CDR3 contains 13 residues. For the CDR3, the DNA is TGTGCCAGCAGCCCAGGACCGTACACTGAAGCTTTCTTT. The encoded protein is CASSPGPYTEAFF.

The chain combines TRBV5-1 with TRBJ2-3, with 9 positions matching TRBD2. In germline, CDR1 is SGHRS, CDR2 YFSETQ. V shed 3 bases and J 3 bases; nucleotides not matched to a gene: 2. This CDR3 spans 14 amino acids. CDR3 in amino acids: CASSWRGGTDTQYF. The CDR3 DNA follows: TGCGCCAGCAGCTGGCGGGGGGGGACAGATACGCAGTATTTT.

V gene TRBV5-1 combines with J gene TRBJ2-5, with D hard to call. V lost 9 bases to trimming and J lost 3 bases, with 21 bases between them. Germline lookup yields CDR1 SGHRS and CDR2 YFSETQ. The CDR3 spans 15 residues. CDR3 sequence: CATAVTSIYEETQYF. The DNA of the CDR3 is TGCGCCACCGCGGTTACCTCTATCTATGAAGAGACCCAGTACTTC.

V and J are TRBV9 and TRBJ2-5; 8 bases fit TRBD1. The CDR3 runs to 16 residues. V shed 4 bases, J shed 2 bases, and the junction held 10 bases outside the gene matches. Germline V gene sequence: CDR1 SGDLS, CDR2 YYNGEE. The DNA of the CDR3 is TGTGCCAGCAGCCCACGGACAGGGAGGAGGCAAGAGACCCAGTACTTC. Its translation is CASSPRTGRRQETQYF. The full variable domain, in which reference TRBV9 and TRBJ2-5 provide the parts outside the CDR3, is DSGVTQTPKHLITATGQRVTLRCSPRSGDLSVYWYQQSLDQGLQFLIQYYNGEERAKGNILERFSAQQFPDLHSELNLSSLELGDSALYFCASSPRTGRRQETQYFGPGTRLLVL.

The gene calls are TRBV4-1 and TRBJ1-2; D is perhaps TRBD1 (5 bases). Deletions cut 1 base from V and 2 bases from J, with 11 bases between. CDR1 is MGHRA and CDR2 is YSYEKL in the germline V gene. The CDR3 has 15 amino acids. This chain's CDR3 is CASSQALRQNYGYTF. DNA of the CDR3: TGCGCCAGCAGCCAAGCACTAAGACAGAACTATGGCTACACCTTC.

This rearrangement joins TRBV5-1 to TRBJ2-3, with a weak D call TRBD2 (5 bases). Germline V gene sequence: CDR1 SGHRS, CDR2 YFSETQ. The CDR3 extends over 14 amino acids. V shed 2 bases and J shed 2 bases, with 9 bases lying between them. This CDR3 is CASSFRGFTDTQYF. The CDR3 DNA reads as TGCGCCAGCAGCTTTCGGGGATTCACAGATACGCAGTATTTT.

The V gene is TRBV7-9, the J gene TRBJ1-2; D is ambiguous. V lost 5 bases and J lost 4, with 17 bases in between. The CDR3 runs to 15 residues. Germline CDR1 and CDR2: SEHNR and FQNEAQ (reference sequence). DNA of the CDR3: TGTGCCAGCAGCCCCCGGGGAGATTCCCCCTATGGCTACACCTTC. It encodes CASSPRGDSPYGYTF.

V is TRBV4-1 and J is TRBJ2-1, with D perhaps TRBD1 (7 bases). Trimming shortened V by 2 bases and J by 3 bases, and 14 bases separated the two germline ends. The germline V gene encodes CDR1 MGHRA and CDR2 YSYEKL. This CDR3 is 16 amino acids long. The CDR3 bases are TGCGCCAGCAGCCAAAGGAGGGACAGCTTCTACAATGAGCAGTTCTTC. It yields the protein CASSQRRDSFYNEQFF.

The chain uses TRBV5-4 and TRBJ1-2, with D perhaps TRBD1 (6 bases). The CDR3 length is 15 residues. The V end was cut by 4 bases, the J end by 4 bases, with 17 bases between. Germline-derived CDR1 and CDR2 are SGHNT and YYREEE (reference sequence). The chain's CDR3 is CASSRSAGVSYGYTF. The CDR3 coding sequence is TGTGCCAGCAGCCGCTCTGCAGGGGTTAGCTATGGCTACACCTTC.

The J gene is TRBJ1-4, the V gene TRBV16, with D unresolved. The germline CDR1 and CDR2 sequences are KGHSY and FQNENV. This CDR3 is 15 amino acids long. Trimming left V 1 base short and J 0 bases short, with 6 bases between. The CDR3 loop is CASSQFSATNEKLFF. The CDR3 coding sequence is TGTGCCAGCAGCCAATTTAGTGCAACTAATGAAAAACTGTTTTTT.

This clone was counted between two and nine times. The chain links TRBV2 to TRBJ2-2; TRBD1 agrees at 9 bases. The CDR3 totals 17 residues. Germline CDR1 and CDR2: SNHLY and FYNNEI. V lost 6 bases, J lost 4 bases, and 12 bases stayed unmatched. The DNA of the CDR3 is TGTGCCAGCAGCCACCCACAGGGGGCGCGAAGCACCGGGGAGCTGTTTTTT. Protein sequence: CASSHPQGARSTGELFF.

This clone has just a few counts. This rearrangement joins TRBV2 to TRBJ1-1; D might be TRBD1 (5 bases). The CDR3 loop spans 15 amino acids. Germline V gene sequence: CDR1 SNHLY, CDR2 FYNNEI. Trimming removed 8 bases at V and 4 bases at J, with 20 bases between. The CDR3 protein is CASPGGRGARTEAFF. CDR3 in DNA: TGTGCCAGCCCAGGTGGGAGAGGGGCGCGCACTGAAGCTTTCTTT.

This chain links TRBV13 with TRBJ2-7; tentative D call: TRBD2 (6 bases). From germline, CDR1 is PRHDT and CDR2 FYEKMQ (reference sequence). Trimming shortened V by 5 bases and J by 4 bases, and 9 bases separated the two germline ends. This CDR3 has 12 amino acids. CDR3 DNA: TGTGCCAGCAGCCTCCGGGGGTACGAGCAGTACTTC. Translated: CASSLRGYEQYF.

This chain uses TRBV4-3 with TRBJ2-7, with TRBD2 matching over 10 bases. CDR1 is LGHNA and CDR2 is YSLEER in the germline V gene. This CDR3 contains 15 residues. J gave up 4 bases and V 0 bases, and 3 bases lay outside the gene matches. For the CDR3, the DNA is TGCGCCAGCAGCCAAGAAAGCGGGGGGGCTTACGAGCAGTACTTC. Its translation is CASSQESGGAYEQYF.

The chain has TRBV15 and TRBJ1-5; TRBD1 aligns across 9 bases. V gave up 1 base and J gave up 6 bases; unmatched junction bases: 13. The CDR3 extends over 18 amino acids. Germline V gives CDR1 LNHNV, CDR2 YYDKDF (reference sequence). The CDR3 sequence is CATSRASLPGQGFQPQHF. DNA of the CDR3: TGTGCCACCAGCAGAGCTTCTCTACCGGGACAGGGATTTCAGCCCCAGCATTTT.

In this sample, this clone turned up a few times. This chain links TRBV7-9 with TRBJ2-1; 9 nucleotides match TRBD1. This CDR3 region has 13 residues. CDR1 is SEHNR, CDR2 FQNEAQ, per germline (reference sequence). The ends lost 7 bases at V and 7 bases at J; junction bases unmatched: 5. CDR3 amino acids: CASTRTGDNEQFF. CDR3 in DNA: TGTGCCAGCACCCGGACAGGGGATAATGAGCAGTTCTTC.

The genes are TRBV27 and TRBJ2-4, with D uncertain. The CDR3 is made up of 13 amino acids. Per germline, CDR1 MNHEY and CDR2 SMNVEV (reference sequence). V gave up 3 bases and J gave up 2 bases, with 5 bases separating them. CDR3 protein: CASSLGSKNIQYF. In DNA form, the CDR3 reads TGTGCCAGCAGTTTGGGGTCCAAAAACATTCAGTACTTC.

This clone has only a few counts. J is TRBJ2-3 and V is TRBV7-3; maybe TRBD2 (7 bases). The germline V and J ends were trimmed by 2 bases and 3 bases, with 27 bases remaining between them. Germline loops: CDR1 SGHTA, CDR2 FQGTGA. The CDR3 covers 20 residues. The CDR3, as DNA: TGTGCCAGCAGCTTAGGCGGTGGGCGAACGGGGGGCCCACAAACAGATACGCAGTATTTT. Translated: CASSLGGGRTGGPQTDTQYF.